A single sample is the source of the 4 T cell receptor beta chains below, sequenced in a study of shared clonotypes between healthy human individuals. Generated by immunoSEQ multiplex PCR, the TCRdb table keeps only in-frame clones and is missing some. Among some 2,100,000 clones listed, around 95% were seen once. The specimen sequenced was naive CD4+ T cells sorted from blood. This sample's subset: CD45RA+ positively selected. The receptors shown here come from a man between 18 and 35 years old in good health.

Note on this clone: This CDR3 is also generated by other DNA sequences in the sample. The CDR3 spells CASSLEGQSNEKLFF. CDR3 DNA: TGTGCCAGCAGCTTAGAAGGACAGTCTAATGAAAAACTGTTTTTT. The rearrangement uses TRBV7-9 and TRBJ1-4; weak D call: TRBD1 (6 bases). Germline V gene lookup returns CDR1 SEHNR and CDR2 FQNEAQ (reference sequence). V lost 1 base and J lost 3, with 9 bases in between. The CDR3 covers 15 residues.

The chain has TRBV7-8 and TRBJ1-2; D is uncertain. Per the germline V gene, CDR1 is SGHVS and CDR2 is FQNEAQ. V gave up 5 bases and J gave up 6 bases, with 16 bases separating them. CDR3 size: 14 residues. CDR3 protein: CASSAKEGLHGYTF. In nucleotides, the CDR3 is TGTGCCAGCAGCGCAAAAGAGGGCCTACATGGCTACACCTTC.

About this clone: The same CDR3 can be traced to other DNA sequences in this sample. The rearrangement joins TRBV5-1 to TRBJ1-2; the match to TRBD1 covers 9 bases. From germline, CDR1 is SGHRS and CDR2 YFSETQ. The CDR3 contains 14 residues. V dropped 1 base and J dropped 8; count of bases not matched to a gene: 6. CDR3 region: CASSLKGQGSGYTF. Here the CDR3 DNA reads TGCGCCAGCAGCTTGAAGGGACAGGGAAGCGGCTACACCTTC.

The genes are TRBV30 and TRBJ1-4; the match to TRBD1 covers 10 bases. The CDR3 extends over 14 amino acids. Germline lookup yields CDR1 GTSNPN and CDR2 SVGIG (reference sequence). V gave up 2 bases and J gave up 7 bases; unmatched junction bases: 4. The CDR3 DNA reads as TGTGCCTGGAGTCCCGGGACAGGGGCTGAAAAACTGTTTTTT. Protein: CAWSPGTGAEKLFF.